This entry describes one TCR beta chain. Its specificity is not known. The sample originates from a study of human T cells and chemical hapten exposure. Study information: Weekly diphenylcyclopropenone doses were given to patients' scalps across the approximately 24-week study. The study's findings and limits: Expanded TCRs clustered into significantly more large CDR3 similarity groups than controls, the analysis revealed.

Trimming removed 0 bases at V and 6 bases at J, with 16 bases between. The CDR3 extends over 15 amino acids. Looked up from germline, CDR1 is DFQATT and CDR2 is SNEGSKA (reference sequence). TCRdb analysed the RACE reads with MiXCR anew, one entry per CDR3 protein. The sample shows tens of thousands of distinct CDR3 sequences, 13% of them seen only once. As for time point: patch test 3, about 24 weeks after DPC sensitization. Documented treatment: therapeutic diphenylcyclopropenone sensitization with weekly scalp DPC. This specimen was whole blood, taken in connection with sensitization to the hapten diphenylcyclopropenone (DPC). This receptor was taken from a woman aged 45-65 years with alopecia areata. Some clones in this sample may be carry-over from other donors' samples. The chain links TRBV20-1 to TRBJ2-3, with D tentatively TRBD1 or TRBD2 (6 bases each). CDR3 amino acids: CSARDRTAGSDTQYF. DNA for the CDR3: TGCAGTGCTAGAGATCGGACAGCGGGCAGTGATACGCAGTATTTT.